This TCR beta chain originates from a study of shared clonotypes between healthy human individuals. Regarding the study as a whole: Naive subsets generally had larger estimated richness than memory subsets. Collection of samples was limited to blood; tissue repertoires likely differ.

Concerning this clone: Antigen specificity is unknown.

Authors' data handling: ImmunoSEQ output lacked quality scores and full-length reads, limiting matched filtering. Produced via immunoSEQ multiplex PCR; TCRdb's table is partial and in-frame only. V, J and clone size are those of that table, while D and trimming were read from the DNA. This table holds around 2,100,000 clones, roughly 94% found once. The CDR3 is 13 amino acids. Trimming took 6 bases from V and 6 from J, leaving 16 bases between them. CDR1 and CDR2 (germline): SGHTS, YDEGEE. CD8 cells regarded as naive lacked CD45RO, were positively chosen for CCR7, and omitted terminally differentiated effector memory CD45RA+ cells. The donor population consisted of healthy HIV-negative adults with no recent acute infections or vaccinations.

Material: naive CD8+ T cells sorted from blood. This rearrangement joins TRBV5-8 to TRBJ2-7; D possibly uses TRBD1 or TRBD2 (5 bases each). The TCR sequence derives from a man between 18 and 29 years old in good health. The CDR3 DNA sequence: TGTGCCAGCAACGGGGCTCCCGAGTTCGAGCAGTACTTC. Encoded protein: CASNGAPEFEQYF.